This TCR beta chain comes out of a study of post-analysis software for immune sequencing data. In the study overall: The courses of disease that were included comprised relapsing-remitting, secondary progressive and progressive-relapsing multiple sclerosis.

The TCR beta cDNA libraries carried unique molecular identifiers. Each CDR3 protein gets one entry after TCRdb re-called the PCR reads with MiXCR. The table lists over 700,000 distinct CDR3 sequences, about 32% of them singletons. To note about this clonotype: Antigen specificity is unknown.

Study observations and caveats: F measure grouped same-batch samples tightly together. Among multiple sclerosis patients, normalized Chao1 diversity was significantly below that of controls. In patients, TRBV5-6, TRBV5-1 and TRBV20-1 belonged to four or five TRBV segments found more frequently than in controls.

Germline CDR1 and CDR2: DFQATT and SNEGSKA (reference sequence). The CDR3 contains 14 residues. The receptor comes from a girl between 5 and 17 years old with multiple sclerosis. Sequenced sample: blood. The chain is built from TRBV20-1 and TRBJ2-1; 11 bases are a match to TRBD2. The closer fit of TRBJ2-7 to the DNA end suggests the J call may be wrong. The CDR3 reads CRVSGRAEYNEQYF. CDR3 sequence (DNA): TGCAGAGTTAGCGGGAGGGCCGAATACAATGAGCAGTACTTC.